The 10 T cell receptor beta chains given below trace back to one sample, sequenced in a study of Graves' ophthalmopathy and Graves' hyperthyroidism. RNA transcripts provided the template for amplifying TCR beta CDR3 regions. The library came from an HTBI-primed first-round RT-PCR and a second-round multiplex PCR. One entry per CDR3 protein, called by TCRdb with MiXCR from the multiplex PCR reads. The sample has around 1.1 million distinct CDR3 sequences, roughly two fifths seen once. Sequences were obtained from peripheral blood or thyroid tissue (not recorded which). The receptor set was obtained from an adult man with Graves' hyperthyroidism.

This clonotype has ten or more counts. The rearrangement links TRBV6-4 to TRBJ1-6, with a tentative D call TRBD1 (5 bases). The germline V gene encodes CDR1 MRHNA and CDR2 SNTAGT. Trimming cost V 6 bases and J 5 bases, with 14 bases left between them. This CDR3 is 15 amino acids long. The chain's CDR3 is CASSQTVADNSPLHF. The DNA of the CDR3 is TGTGCCAGCAGCCAGACAGTCGCGGATAATTCACCCCTCCACTTT.

The rearrangement joins TRBV10-3 to TRBJ1-1; D is unresolved. Germline V gene sequence: CDR1 ENHRY, CDR2 SYGVKD. V was clipped by 7 bases and J by 2 bases, with 11 bases between them. The CDR3 extends over 13 amino acids. In DNA form, the CDR3 reads TGTGCCATCACCAAAACAGTCAACACTGAAGCTTTCTTT. Its translation is CAITKTVNTEAFF.

This clonotype appeared a single time. This may be a read error, as it is one base from a much larger clone. The J gene is TRBJ1-2, the V gene TRBV7-8; D might be TRBD1 (5 bases). The germline gives CDR1 SGHVS, CDR2 FQNEAQ. The CDR3 totals 15 residues. The CDR3 reads CANSRSRDVDYGYTF. In nucleotides, the CDR3 is TGCGCCAACAGCCGATCTCGGGACGTGGACTATGGCTACACCTTC.

The table lists this clonotype with many counts. The chain combines TRBV14 with TRBJ2-7; TRBD2 matches at 12 bases. V lost 0 bases to trimming and J lost 2 bases; unmatched junction nucleotides: 11. The V gene's germline CDR1 is SGHDN and CDR2 FVKESK. This CDR3 has 19 amino acids. The CDR3 spells CASSQDGLAGTSGTYEQYF. The CDR3 nucleotides are TGTGCCAGCAGCCAAGATGGACTAGCGGGGACCTCCGGGACCTACGAGCAGTACTTC.

As regards this clonotype: Sequence at one end of the junction differs from germline and may be a read error. The chain recombines TRBV7-2 with TRBJ2-7, with 10 bases matching TRBD1. Germline-derived CDR1 and CDR2 are SGHTA and FQGNSA. This CDR3 comprises 16 residues. The CDR3 nucleotides are TGTGCCAGCAGCCAAGAAGGGACAGGGGTCCCCTACGGGCAGTACTTC. Translating gives CASSQEGTGVPYGQYF.

This clonotype occurred a few times. This chain joins TRBV10-3 and TRBJ1-2; 9 bases align to TRBD1. CDR1 ENHRY and CDR2 SYGVKD come from the germline V gene. The CDR3 is 11 amino acids. V lost 9 bases, J lost 4 bases, and 0 bases stayed unmatched. The CDR3 region has the DNA TGTGCCATACAGGGGGCCTATGGCTACACCTTC. This gives the protein CAIQGAYGYTF.

As for this clonotype: Germline is not matched at one junction end, which may reflect a read error. The chain couples TRBV7-9 to TRBJ2-2; D not certain. There are 14 residues in the CDR3. The germline V gene has CDR1 SEHNR and CDR2 FQNEAQ (reference sequence). CDR3 in amino acids: CATDGRKNTGELFF. For the CDR3, the DNA is TGTGCCACCGACGGGCGGAAGAACACTGGGGAGCTGTTTTTT.

The V call is TRBV5-6, the J call TRBJ2-2, with D perhaps matching TRBD1 (6 bases). The CDR3 has 14 residues. Germline loops: CDR1 SGHDT, CDR2 YYEEEE. The V end lost 5 bases, the J end lost 6 bases, and 14 bases lay between the germline ends. CDR3 in DNA: TGTGCCAGCAGTTTTGACAGGCCGTCCGGGGAGCTGTTTTTT. This sequence encodes CASSFDRPSGELFF.

The chain links TRBV24-1 to TRBJ2-3; D is uncertain. The CDR3 extends over 15 amino acids. Trimming shortened V by 2 bases and J by 2 bases, and 10 bases separated the two germline ends. From germline, CDR1 is KGHDR and CDR2 SFDVKD. This CDR3 reads CATSDSASDTDTQYF. CDR3 coding DNA: TGTGCCACCAGTGATTCGGCATCGGACACAGATACGCAGTATTTT.

Here the CDR3 DNA reads TGCGCCAGCACCCCTATGGCGAACACCGGGGAGCTGTTTTTT. Its translation is CASTPMANTGELFF. This chain connects TRBV5-1 to TRBJ2-2; D is unresolved. Trimming cost V 6 bases and J 0 bases, with 9 bases left between them. CDR3 length: 14 residues. The germline V gene encodes CDR1 SGHRS and CDR2 YFSETQ.